This T cell receptor beta chain was obtained from a study of blood T cell repertoires in COVID-19. Study summary: PBMCs, B-cell-depleted T cells, or T cells provided the cDNA or gDNA that made up the material.

Germline loops: CDR1 SGDLS, CDR2 YYNGEE. The CDR3 is 15 amino acids. V dropped 3 bases and J dropped 0; count of bases not matched to a gene: 6. As handled by the study authors: Quantification of nucleated cells was approximated via reference gene primer amplification. Sequencing was performed with immunoSEQ multiplex PCR; in TCRdb, only in-frame clones are kept and a portion is missing. The DNA gave D and trimming, while V, J and clone size come from that table. The sample lists roughly 69,000 clones, around 85% occurring once. This clone was observed a handful of times. Sequenced: peripheral blood. This sequence joins TRBV9 and TRBJ2-7; 7 positions match TRBD1. This TCR was recovered from a man aged 45-60 years with active COVID-19. The CDR3 loop is CASSEGPGGSYEQYF. The CDR3 bases are TGTGCCAGCAGCGAGGGCCCAGGGGGCTCCTACGAGCAGTACTTC. Complete variable domain (other parts from reference TRBV9 and TRBJ2-7): DSGVTQTPKHLITATGQRVTLRCSPRSGDLSVYWYQQSLDQGLQFLIQYYNGEERAKGNILERFSAQQFPDLHSELNLSSLELGDSALYFCASSEGPGGSYEQYFGPGTRLTVT.